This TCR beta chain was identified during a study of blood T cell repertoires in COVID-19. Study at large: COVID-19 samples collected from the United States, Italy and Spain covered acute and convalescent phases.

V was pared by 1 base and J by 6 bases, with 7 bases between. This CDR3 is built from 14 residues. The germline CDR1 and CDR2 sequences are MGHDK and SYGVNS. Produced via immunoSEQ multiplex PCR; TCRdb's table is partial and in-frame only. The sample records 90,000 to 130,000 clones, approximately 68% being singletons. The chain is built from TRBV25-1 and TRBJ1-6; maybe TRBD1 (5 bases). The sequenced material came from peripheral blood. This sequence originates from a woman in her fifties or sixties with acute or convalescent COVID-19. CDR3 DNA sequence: TGTGCCAGCAGTGAATTTAGGGGTAATTCACCCCTCCACTTT. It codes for CASSEFRGNSPLHF.